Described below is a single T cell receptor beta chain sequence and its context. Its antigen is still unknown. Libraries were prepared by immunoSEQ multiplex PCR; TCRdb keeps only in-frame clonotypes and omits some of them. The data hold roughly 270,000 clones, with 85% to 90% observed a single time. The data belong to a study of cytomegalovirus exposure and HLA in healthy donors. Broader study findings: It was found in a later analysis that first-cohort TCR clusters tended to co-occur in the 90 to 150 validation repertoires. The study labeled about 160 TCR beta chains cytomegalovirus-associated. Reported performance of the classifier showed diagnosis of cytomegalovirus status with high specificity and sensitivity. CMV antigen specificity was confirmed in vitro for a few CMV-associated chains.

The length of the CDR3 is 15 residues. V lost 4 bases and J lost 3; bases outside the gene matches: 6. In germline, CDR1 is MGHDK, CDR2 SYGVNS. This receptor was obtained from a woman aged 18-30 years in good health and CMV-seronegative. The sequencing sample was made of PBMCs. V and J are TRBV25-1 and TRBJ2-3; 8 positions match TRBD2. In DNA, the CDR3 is TGTGCCAGCAGTGTGGCGGGCGGGGGGACAGATACGCAGTATTTT. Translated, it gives CASSVAGGGTDTQYF.